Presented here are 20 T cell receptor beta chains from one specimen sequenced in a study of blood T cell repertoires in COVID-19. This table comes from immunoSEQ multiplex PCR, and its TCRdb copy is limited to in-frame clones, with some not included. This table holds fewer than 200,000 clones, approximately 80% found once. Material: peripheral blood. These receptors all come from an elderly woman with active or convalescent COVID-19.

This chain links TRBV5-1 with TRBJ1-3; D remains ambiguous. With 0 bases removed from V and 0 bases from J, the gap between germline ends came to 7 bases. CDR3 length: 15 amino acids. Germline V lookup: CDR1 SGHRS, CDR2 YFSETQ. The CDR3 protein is CASSLGGNSGNTIYF. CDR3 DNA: TGCGCCAGCAGCTTGGGAGGTAACTCTGGAAACACCATATATTTT.

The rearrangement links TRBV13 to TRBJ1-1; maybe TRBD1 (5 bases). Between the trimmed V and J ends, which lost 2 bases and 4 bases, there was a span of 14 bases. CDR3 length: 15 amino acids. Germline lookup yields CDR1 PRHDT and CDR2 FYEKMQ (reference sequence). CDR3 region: CASSLNGGRSTEAFF. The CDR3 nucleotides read TGTGCCAGCAGCTTAAACGGGGGTCGGAGCACTGAAGCTTTCTTT.

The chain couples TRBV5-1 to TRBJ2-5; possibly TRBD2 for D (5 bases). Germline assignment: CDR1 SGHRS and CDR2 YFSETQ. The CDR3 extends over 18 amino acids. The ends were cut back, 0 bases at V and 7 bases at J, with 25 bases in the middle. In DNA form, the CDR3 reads TGCGCCAGCAGCTTGGCCCCAACCCCCTATGATAGCGCGGGGACCCAGTACTTC. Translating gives CASSLAPTPYDSAGTQYF.

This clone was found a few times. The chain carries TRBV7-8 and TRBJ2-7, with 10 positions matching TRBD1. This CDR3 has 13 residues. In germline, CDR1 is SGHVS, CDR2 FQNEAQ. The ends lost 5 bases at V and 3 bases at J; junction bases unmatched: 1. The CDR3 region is CASSRTGGYEQYF. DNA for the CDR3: TGTGCCAGCAGCCGGACAGGGGGCTACGAGCAGTACTTC.

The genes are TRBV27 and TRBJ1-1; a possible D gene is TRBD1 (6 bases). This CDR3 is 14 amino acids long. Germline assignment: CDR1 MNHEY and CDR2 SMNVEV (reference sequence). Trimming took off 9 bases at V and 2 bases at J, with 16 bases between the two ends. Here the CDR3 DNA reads TGTGCCAGTCAACCACAGGGACGTAACACTGAAGCTTTCTTT. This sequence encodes CASQPQGRNTEAFF.

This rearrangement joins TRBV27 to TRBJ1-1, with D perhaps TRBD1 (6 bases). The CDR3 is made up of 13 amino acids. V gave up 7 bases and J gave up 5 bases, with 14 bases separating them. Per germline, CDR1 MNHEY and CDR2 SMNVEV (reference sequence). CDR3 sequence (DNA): TGTGCCAGCATTTCTAGGGGGAGAACTGAAGCTTTCTTT. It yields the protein CASISRGRTEAFF.

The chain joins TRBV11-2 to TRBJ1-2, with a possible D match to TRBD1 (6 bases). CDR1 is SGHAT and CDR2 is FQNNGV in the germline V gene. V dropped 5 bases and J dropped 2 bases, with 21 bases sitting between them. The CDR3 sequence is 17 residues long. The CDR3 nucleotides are TGTGCCAGCAGCCCGGGAGCGGTCGGGAGGGGGAACTATGGCTACACCTTC. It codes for CASSPGAVGRGNYGYTF.

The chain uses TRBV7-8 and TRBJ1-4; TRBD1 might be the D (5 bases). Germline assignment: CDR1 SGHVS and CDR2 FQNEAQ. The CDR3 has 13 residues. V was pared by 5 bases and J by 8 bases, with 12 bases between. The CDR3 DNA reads TGTGCCAGCAGCCCGGGGGAAAAAGAAAAACTGTTTTTT. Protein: CASSPGEKEKLFF.

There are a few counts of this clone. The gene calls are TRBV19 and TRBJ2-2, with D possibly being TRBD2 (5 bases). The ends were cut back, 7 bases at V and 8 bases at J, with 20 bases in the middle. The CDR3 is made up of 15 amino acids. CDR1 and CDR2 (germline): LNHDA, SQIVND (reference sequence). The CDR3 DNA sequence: TGTGCCAGTACCTCAACCCGGCAGCGGAGGGGGGAGCTGTTTTTT. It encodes CASTSTRQRRGELFF.

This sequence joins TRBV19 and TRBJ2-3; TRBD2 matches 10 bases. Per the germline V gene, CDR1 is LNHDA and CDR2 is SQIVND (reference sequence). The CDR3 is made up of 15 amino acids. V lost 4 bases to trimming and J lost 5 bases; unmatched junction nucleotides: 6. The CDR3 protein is CASSKLAGDLDTQYF. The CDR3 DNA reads TGTGCCAGTAGTAAGCTAGCGGGGGATCTAGATACGCAGTATTTT.

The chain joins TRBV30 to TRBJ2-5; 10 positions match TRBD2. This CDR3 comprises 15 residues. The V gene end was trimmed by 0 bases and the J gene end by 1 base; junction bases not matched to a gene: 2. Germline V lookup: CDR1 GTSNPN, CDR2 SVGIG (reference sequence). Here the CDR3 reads CAWSVERGGQETQYF. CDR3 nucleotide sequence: TGTGCCTGGAGTGTAGAGCGGGGGGGCCAAGAGACCCAGTACTTC.

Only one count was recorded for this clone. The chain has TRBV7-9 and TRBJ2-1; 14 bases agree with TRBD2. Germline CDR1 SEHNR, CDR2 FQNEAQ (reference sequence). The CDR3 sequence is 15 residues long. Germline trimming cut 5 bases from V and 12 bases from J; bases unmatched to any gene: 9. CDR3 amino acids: CASSPGTSGGKGQFF. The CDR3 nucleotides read TGTGCCAGCAGCCCCGGGACTAGCGGGGGTAAGGGGCAGTTCTTC. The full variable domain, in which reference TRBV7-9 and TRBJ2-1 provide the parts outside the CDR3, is DTGVSQNPRHKITKRGQNVTFRCDPISEHNRLYWYRQTLGQGPEFLTYFQNEAQLEKSRLLSDRFSAERPKGSFSTLEIQRTEQGDSAMYLCASSPGTSGGKGQFFGPGTRLTVL.

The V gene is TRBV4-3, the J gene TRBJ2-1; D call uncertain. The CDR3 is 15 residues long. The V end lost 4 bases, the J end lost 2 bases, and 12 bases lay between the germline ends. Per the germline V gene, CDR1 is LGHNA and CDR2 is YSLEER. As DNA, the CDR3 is TGCGCCAGCAGCCCCGGTCTCTTAACCTACAATGAGCAGTTCTTC. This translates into CASSPGLLTYNEQFF.

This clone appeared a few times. In DNA form, the CDR3 reads TGTGCCAGCAGCCACTGGGCGGGCGGGATTGGTGAAAAACTGTTTTTT. Its translation: CASSHWAGGIGEKLFF. This rearrangement joins TRBV7-2 to TRBJ1-4; D gene uncertain. Trimming removed 5 bases from V and 7 bases from J, with 20 bases in between. The CDR3 runs to 16 residues. Germline-derived CDR1 and CDR2 are SGHTA and FQGNSA.

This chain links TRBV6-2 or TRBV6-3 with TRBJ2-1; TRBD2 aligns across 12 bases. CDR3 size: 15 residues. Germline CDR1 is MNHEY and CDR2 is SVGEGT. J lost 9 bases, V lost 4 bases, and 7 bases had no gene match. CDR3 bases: TGTGCCAGCAGTTTGTCTAGCGGGGGGGCCGGTGAGCAGTTCTTC. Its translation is CASSLSSGGAGEQFF.

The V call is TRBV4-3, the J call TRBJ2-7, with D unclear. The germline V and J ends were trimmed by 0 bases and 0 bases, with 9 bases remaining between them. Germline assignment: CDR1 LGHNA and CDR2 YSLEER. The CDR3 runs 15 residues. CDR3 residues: CASSQDQRSSYEQYF. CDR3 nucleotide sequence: TGCGCCAGCAGCCAAGATCAACGTAGCTCCTACGAGCAGTACTTC.

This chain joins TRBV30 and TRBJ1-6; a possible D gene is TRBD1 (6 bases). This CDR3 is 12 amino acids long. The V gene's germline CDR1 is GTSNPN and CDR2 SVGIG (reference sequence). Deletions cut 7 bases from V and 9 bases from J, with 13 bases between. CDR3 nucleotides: TGTGCCTTAAACAGGGTGGGTTCACCCCTCCACTTT. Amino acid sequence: CALNRVGSPLHF.

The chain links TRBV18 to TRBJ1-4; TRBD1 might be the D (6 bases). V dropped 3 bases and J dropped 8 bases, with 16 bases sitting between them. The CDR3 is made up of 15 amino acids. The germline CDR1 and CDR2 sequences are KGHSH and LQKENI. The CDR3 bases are TGTGCCAGCTCACCCCGGACAGCGGCCGGGGAAAAACTGTTTTTT. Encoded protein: CASSPRTAAGEKLFF.

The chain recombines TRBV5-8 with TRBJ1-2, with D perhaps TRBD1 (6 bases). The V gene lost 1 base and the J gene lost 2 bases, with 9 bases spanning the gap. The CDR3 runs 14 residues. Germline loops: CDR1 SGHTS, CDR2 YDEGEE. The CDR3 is CASSLRQANYGYTF. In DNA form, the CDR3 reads TGTGCCAGCAGCTTGAGACAGGCAAACTATGGCTACACCTTC.

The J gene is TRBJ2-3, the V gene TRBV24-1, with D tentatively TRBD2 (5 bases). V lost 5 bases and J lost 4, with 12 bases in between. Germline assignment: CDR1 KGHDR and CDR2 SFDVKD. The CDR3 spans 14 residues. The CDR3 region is CATSASRGPDTQYF. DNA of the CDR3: TGTGCCACCAGTGCGTCAAGAGGGCCAGATACGCAGTATTTT.